Listed below are T cell receptor beta chains from one sample, sequenced in a study of T cells in Graves' hyperthyroidism and ophthalmopathy. From the multiplex PCR reads, TCRdb called clonotypes with MiXCR, one entry per CDR3 protein. The sample has approximately 400,000 distinct CDR3 sequences, approximately 14% seen once. The sequenced material came from blood. The receptors derive from a woman between 55 and 75 years old with Graves' hyperthyroidism. Both conserved end residues are part of each CDR3. A D gene is named only where the DNA matches it firmly. For some rows the clone size is stated as once, few or many, or as a class when expanded; others skip it.

>-|many|TRBJ2-7|TRBV11-1|20
TGTGCCAGCAGCTTAGAACTCTACCAGGGGTATCCTCCAGAACCCTACGAGCAGTACTTC
CASSLELYQGYPPEPYEQYF
>-|many|TRBJ1-2|TRBV12-3/TRBV12-4|12
TGTGCCAGCAGTTTGGTGGGGGCTGGCTACACCTTC
CASSLVGAGYTF
>-|-|TRBJ2-5|TRBV19|13
TGTGCCAGTAGCATCCAGGACGGTGGGGCCCAGTACTTC
CASSIQDGGAQYF
>-|many|TRBJ2-3|TRBV7-2|13
TGTGCCAGCAGCTTAGGTAGAGCAGATACGCAGTATTTT
CASSLGRADTQYF
>-|many|TRBJ2-3|TRBV20-1|11
TGCAGTGCTAGAGCGTCAGATACGCAGTATTTT
CSARASDTQYF
>TRBD1|many|TRBJ2-3|TRBV29-1|15
TGCAGCGTTTGGAGATGGACAGGGGGCACAGATACGCAGTATTTT
CSVWRWTGGTDTQYF
>-|-|TRBJ2-4|TRBV25-1|15
TGTGCCAGCAGTGAATGGGACGGGGCCGGAAACATTCAGTACTTC
CASSEWDGAGNIQYF
>-|-|TRBJ1-1|TRBV7-6|18
TGTGCCAGCAGCTTAGCGCGGATTTGGGGGTTATCGAACACTGAAGCTTTCTTT
CASSLARIWGLSNTEAFF
>-|many|TRBJ2-7|TRBV6-1|13
TGTGCCAGCAGCACCGGGAAGACCTACGAGCAGTACTTC
CASSTGKTYEQYF
>TRBD1|-|TRBJ1-2|TRBV6-5|13
TGTGCCAGCAGTACTCCCGGGACAGGGGGCGAAACCTTC
CASSTPGTGGETF
>TRBD1|few|TRBJ1-1|TRBV5-1|14
TGCGCCAGCAGCGCTGGACAGGGTTACACTGAAGCTTTCTTT
CASSAGQGYTEAFF
>TRBD1|many|TRBJ2-3|TRBV29-1|15
TGCAGCGTTGAAGAACGACAGGGGGCAACAGATACGCAGTATTTT
CSVEERQGATDTQYF
>TRBD1|once|TRBJ2-7|TRBV19|14
TGTGCCAGTAGCGCTCGGACAGGGATCCACGAGCAGTACTTC
CASSARTGIHEQYF
>TRBD2|many|TRBJ2-7|TRBV11-3|15
TGTGCCAGCAGCTTAGGCCCTAGCGGGAGGTACGAGCAGTACTTC
CASSLGPSGRYEQYF
>TRBD1|few|TRBJ1-2|TRBV7-9|15
TGTGCCAGCAGCTACGGACAGGCTCCTAACTATGGCTACACCTTC
CASSYGQAPNYGYTF
>-|few|TRBJ1-2|TRBV19|13
TGTGCCAGTAGTATCGACCTTAACTATGGCTACACCTTC
CASSIDLNYGYTF
>-|many|TRBJ1-2|TRBV6-1|16
TGTGCCAGCAGTCCGCATACCTCGAGGCCAGGAGATGGCTACACCTTC
CASSPHTSRPGDGYTF
>-|many|TRBJ1-5|TRBV6-2/TRBV6-3|13
TGTGCCAGCAGTTATGGTACCTATCAGCCCCAGCATTTT
CASSYGTYQPQHF
>-|-|TRBJ2-1|TRBV27|16
TGTGCCAGCAGTTCTCCCGTTGGAAGCTCCTACAATGAGCAGTTCTTC
CASSSPVGSSYNEQFF
>TRBD2|many|TRBJ2-1|TRBV20-1|16
TGCAGTGCTAAGGCAGCGGGAGGGCCGGGGTACAATGAGCAGTTCTTC
CSAKAAGGPGYNEQFF
>-|many|TRBJ2-1|TRBV7-9|18
TGTGCCAGCAGCTTAGGGGGGCGGCGGGAGAGCTCCTACAATGAGCAGTTCTTC
CASSLGGRRESSYNEQFF
>TRBD1|many|TRBJ2-3|TRBV2|15
TGTGCCAGCAAGTTCCGGACAGGGGTTGTAGATACGCAGTATTTT
CASKFRTGVVDTQYF
>-|-|TRBJ2-7|TRBV6-1|13
TGTGCCAGCGCTCGGACGGTTTCCTACGAGCAGTACTTC
CASARTVSYEQYF
>-|-|TRBJ1-4|TRBV9|15
TGTGCCAGCAGTCCCACACCGGGCGGCGGTGAAAAACTGTTTTTT
CASSPTPGGGEKLFF
>TRBD1|many|TRBJ1-5|TRBV7-2|15
TGTGCCAGCAGCTTAGCAAACAGGGGAGGTCAGCCCCAGCATTTT
CASSLANRGGQPQHF
>TRBD2|many|TRBJ2-1|TRBV6-1|15
TGTGCCAGCAGTGAAGCGGGACTAGCGGTCCCTGAGCAGTTCTTC
CASSEAGLAVPEQFF
>-|many|TRBJ1-1|TRBV20-1|14
TGCAGTGCTAGAGATACCCTCAAGACAGGAGAAGCTTTCTTT
CSARDTLKTGEAFF
>TRBD2|many|TRBJ2-1|TRBV29-1|15
TGCAGCGCCCCCGGGGCTAGCGGGGCGAACAATGAGCAGTTCTTC
CSAPGASGANNEQFF
>TRBD2|few|TRBJ2-7|TRBV25-1|15
TGTGCCAGCAGTGACGTGCCTAGCGGCTCCTACGAGCAGTACTTC
CASSDVPSGSYEQYF
>TRBD2|many|TRBJ2-1|TRBV11-3|14
TGTGCCAGCAGTAGCGGGAGTGCCTACAATGAGCAGTTCTTC
CASSSGSAYNEQFF
>-|many|TRBJ2-6|TRBV30|14
TGTGCCTGGAGTGAGGTCTCTGGGGCCAACGTCCTGACTTTC
CAWSEVSGANVLTF
>-|many|TRBJ2-7|TRBV28|16
TGTGCCAGCAGTCCACAGCAGGAGGGAGAGTACTACGAGCAGTACTTC
CASSPQQEGEYYEQYF
>-|-|TRBJ2-7|TRBV20-1|13
TGCAGTGCCGTCCCGTACTCTTACTACGAGCAGTACTTC
CSAVPYSYYEQYF
>TRBD1|-|TRBJ1-2|TRBV30|13
TGTGCCTGGGGGGACAGAACCCACTATGGCTACACCTTC
CAWGDRTHYGYTF
>-|-|TRBJ1-2|TRBV6-9|15
TGTGCCAGCAGTTATGATAGGGAGGGCGGCTATGGCTACACCTTC
CASSYDREGGYGYTF
>-|few|TRBJ1-5|TRBV2|14
TGTGCCAGCAGTGAACTGGTTAGCAATCAGCCCCAGCATTTT
CASSELVSNQPQHF
>TRBD2|many|TRBJ2-1|TRBV10-3|14
TGTGCCATCAGTGAGACTAGCGGGAGAAATGAGCAGTTCTTC
CAISETSGRNEQFF
>-|-|TRBJ2-3|TRBV19|11
TGTGCCAGTAGCCCATCCAATACGCAGTATTTT
CASSPSNTQYF
>TRBD1|many|TRBJ1-6|TRBV27|14
TGTGCCAGCAGCGACAGGGCTAGTCAATCACCCCTCCACTTT
CASSDRASQSPLHF